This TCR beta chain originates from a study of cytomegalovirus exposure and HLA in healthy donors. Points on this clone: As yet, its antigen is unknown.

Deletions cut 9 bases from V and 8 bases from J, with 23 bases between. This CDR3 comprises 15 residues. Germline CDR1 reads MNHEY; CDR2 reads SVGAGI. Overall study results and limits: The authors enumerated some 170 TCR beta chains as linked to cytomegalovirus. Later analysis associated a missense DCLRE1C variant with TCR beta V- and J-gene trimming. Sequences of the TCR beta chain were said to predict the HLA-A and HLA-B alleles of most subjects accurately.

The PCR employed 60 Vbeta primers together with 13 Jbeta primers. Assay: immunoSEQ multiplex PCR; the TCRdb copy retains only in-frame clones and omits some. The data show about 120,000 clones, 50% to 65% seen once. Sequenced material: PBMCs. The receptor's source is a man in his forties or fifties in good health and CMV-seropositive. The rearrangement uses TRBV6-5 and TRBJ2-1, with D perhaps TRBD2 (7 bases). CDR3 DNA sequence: TGTGCCAGTACACACGGGGGCGGGAGATCGGATGAGCAGTTCTTC. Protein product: CASTHGGGRSDEQFF.